These T cell receptor beta chains were read from a single sample in a study of blood T cell repertoires in COVID-19. Generated by immunoSEQ multiplex PCR, the TCRdb table keeps only in-frame clones and is missing some. The data contain roughly 120,000 clones, around 90% of them seen just once; the ten biggest clones take up 4% to 5%. Material: peripheral blood. All receptors derive from a man aged 55-75 years with COVID-19, enrolled during active disease. The CDR3 runs from the conserved cysteine through the conserved F or W. A D gene is named only where the DNA matches it firmly. Where a row states a size, it is once, few, many or the class of an expanded clone; other rows omit it.

TGTGCCAGCAGTTTGCGGGACAGCTACAATGAGCAGTTCTTC,CASSLRDSYNEQFF,TRBJ2-1,NA,NA,14,TRBV6-5
TGTGCCAGCAGCTTGGGAGCCACCAATGAGCAGTTCTTC,CASSLGATNEQFF,TRBJ2-1,NA,NA,13,TRBV5-4
TGTGCCAGCAGCCAAGGACCCAGCGGTGGTGAGACCCAGTACTTC,CASSQGPSGGETQYF,TRBJ2-5,NA,NA,15,TRBV3-1/TRBV3-2
TGTGCCAGCAGTTATAAGGGGGGGCTCACTGAAGCTTTCTTT,CASSYKGGLTEAFF,TRBJ1-1,NA,NA,14,TRBV6-6
TGTGCCAGTAGTATACAGTCAACTAATGAAAAACTGTTTTTT,CASSIQSTNEKLFF,TRBJ1-4,NA,NA,14,TRBV19
TGTGCCAGCTCATCGGGACAGAACACTGAAGCTTTCTTT,CASSSGQNTEAFF,TRBJ1-1,NA,NA,13,TRBV18
TGTGCCAGCAAGGAGGACAGGGGGCATCAGCCCCAGCATTTT,CASKEDRGHQPQHF,TRBJ1-5,TRBD1,NA,14,TRBV2
TGCGCCAGCAGCTTTACTAGTTCACCTTCCTACGAGCAGTACTTC,CASSFTSSPSYEQYF,TRBJ2-7,NA,few,15,TRBV5-1
TGCAGCGTTGAAGGGTTCCTGGACAGGGGGCGTGAGACCCAGTACTTC,CSVEGFLDRGRETQYF,TRBJ2-5,TRBD1,NA,16,TRBV29-1
TGCAGCGTTCTAACTAGCGGACTACTCAATGAGCAGTTCTTC,CSVLTSGLLNEQFF,TRBJ2-1,TRBD2,few,14,TRBV29-1
TGTGCCTGGTACGGGCAGGGAAACGAAAAACTGTTTTTT,CAWYGQGNEKLFF,TRBJ1-4,NA,NA,13,TRBV30
TGCGCCAGCAGCTTGAATCGACAGGGTGGGACTGAAGCTTTCTTT,CASSLNRQGGTEAFF,TRBJ1-1,TRBD1,once,15,TRBV5-1
TGTGCCACCAGCAGGAGACAGGGGATCTACGAGCAGTACTTC,CATSRRQGIYEQYF,TRBJ2-7,TRBD1,NA,14,TRBV15
TGCGCCAGCAGCTTGACGGGAGCTGGAAACACCATATATTTT,CASSLTGAGNTIYF,TRBJ1-3,NA,NA,14,TRBV5-1
TGTGCCAGCAGTAACAGGGGGTGGTATGGCTACACCTTC,CASSNRGWYGYTF,TRBJ1-2,TRBD1,NA,13,TRBV6-5
TGTGCCAGCAGCCAAGACAAGGGGTTGAACACCGGGGAGCTGTTTTTT,CASSQDKGLNTGELFF,TRBJ2-2,NA,NA,16,TRBV4-2
TGTGCCAGTAGCGGGGTGACTAGCGGGAATTATAATGAGCAGTTCTTC,CASSGVTSGNYNEQFF,TRBJ2-1,TRBD2,once,16,TRBV19
TGTGCCAGTTCCCCAGGGCTCAATCAGCCCCAGCATTTT,CASSPGLNQPQHF,TRBJ1-5,NA,NA,13,TRBV28
TGTGCCAGCAGCGTAGAAAGCGACAGCTCCTACAATGAGCAGTTCTTC,CASSVESDSSYNEQFF,TRBJ2-1,NA,NA,16,TRBV9
TGTGCCAGCTCACCGGGGACTCCCTCCTACGAGCAGTACTTC,CASSPGTPSYEQYF,TRBJ2-7,NA,NA,14,TRBV18
TGTGCCAGCAGTGGGACAGGGGGAACCGGGGAGCTGTTTTTT,CASSGTGGTGELFF,TRBJ2-2,TRBD1,NA,14,TRBV2
TGCGCCAGCAGCTTGGCCTCCGGGGCGGGGGGCTACACCTTC,CASSLASGAGGYTF,TRBJ1-2,NA,NA,14,TRBV5-1
TGTGCCAGCTCATGGCGACAGGGACTCACTGAAGCTTTCTTT,CASSWRQGLTEAFF,TRBJ1-1,TRBD1,NA,14,TRBV18
TGCGCCAGCAGCCAACCCTCCGGGACAAGGTCCACAGATACGCAGTATTTT,CASSQPSGTRSTDTQYF,TRBJ2-3,NA,NA,17,TRBV4-1
TGTGCCAGCAGCCAAGGTGAGGGAAGCACAGATACGCAGTATTTT,CASSQGEGSTDTQYF,TRBJ2-3,NA,NA,15,TRBV4-2
TGTGCCAGTAGCCCTAGAACAGATACGCAGTATTTT,CASSPRTDTQYF,TRBJ2-3,NA,few,12,TRBV19
TGTGCCAGCAGTAGCGAGAGCTCCTACAATGAGCAGTTCTTC,CASSSESSYNEQFF,TRBJ2-1,NA,NA,14,TRBV27
TGTGCCAGCAGCTTAATTCCTGAAGAGGCCCAGTACTTC,CASSLIPEEAQYF,TRBJ2-5,NA,NA,13,TRBV7-3
TGTGCCAGCAGTTTAGTGGTGGGCCCAGTGTCGGGCACAGATACGCAGTATTTT,CASSLVVGPVSGTDTQYF,TRBJ2-3,NA,NA,18,TRBV28
TGTGCCAGCAGCCTCACAGGGGACACTGAAGCTTTCTTT,CASSLTGDTEAFF,TRBJ1-1,TRBD1,NA,13,TRBV6-2/TRBV6-3
TGTGCCAGCAGCTGGCCAGGAAGCACAGATACGCAGTATTTT,CASSWPGSTDTQYF,TRBJ2-3,NA,few,14,TRBV7-9
TGTGCCAGCAGCCTTACTTGGAGTGAAGCTTTCTTT,CASSLTWSEAFF,TRBJ1-1,NA,NA,12,TRBV7-2
TGTGCCAGCAGTGAAGGGCAGTCCTATGGCTACACCTTC,CASSEGQSYGYTF,TRBJ1-2,NA,NA,13,TRBV2
TGTGCCAGCAGCTTAAACGGGGCAGGGGGCCCATACGAGCAGTACTTC,CASSLNGAGGPYEQYF,TRBJ2-7,TRBD1,NA,16,TRBV7-2
TGCGCCAGCAGCCTAGCGGGTACGTCCACCGGGGAGCTGTTTTTT,CASSLAGTSTGELFF,TRBJ2-2,TRBD2,NA,15,TRBV4-1
TGTGCCAGCAGTGAAGCAGGACTAGCGGGAGGTTTGGGAGGGTTCTTC,CASSEAGLAGGLGGFF,TRBJ2-1,TRBD2,NA,16,TRBV2
TGTGCCAGCAGCTCGGACAGGGAAAATGAAAAACTGTTTTTT,CASSSDRENEKLFF,TRBJ1-4,TRBD1,NA,14,TRBV7-2
TGTGCCAGCAGCGTGGGACAGACAGGAAACACCATATATTTT,CASSVGQTGNTIYF,TRBJ1-3,TRBD1,NA,14,TRBV9
TGTGCCAGCAGCCATTTACAGGGAACCGGGGAGCTGTTTTTT,CASSHLQGTGELFF,TRBJ2-2,NA,NA,14,TRBV5-5
TGTGCCAGCAACCGGGACAGTGATGAAAAACTGTTTTTT,CASNRDSDEKLFF,TRBJ1-4,TRBD1,once,13,TRBV12-3/TRBV12-4
TGTGCCAGCAGTGCCCGGACAGGGGGTATCTCTGGAAACACCATATATTTT,CASSARTGGISGNTIYF,TRBJ1-3,TRBD1,NA,17,TRBV2
TGTGCCAGCAGCTTAGACAGGGGTCGGGCCGGGGAGCTGTTTTTT,CASSLDRGRAGELFF,TRBJ2-2,TRBD1,NA,15,TRBV7-2
TGCAGCGTTGTGCGGGAGTGGGGAGGCGAGCAGTACTTC,CSVVREWGGEQYF,TRBJ2-7,TRBD2,NA,13,TRBV29-1
TGTGCCAACGGGGAGGGTAATCAGCCCCAGCATTTT,CANGEGNQPQHF,TRBJ1-5,NA,NA,12,TRBV21-1
TGTGCCATCAGTGACAGGGGGGTAGGAAACACCATATATTTT,CAISDRGVGNTIYF,TRBJ1-3,TRBD1,NA,14,TRBV10-3
TGTGCCAGCGGGTACACTGAAGCTTTCTTT,CASGYTEAFF,TRBJ1-1,NA,NA,10,TRBV19
TGTGCCAGCAGCGGGTCGAGACAGGGAAGGGGCTACACCTTC,CASSGSRQGRGYTF,TRBJ1-2,TRBD1,once,14,TRBV9
TGCGCCAGCAGCCACGCGCTAGCGGGAGACACCTACGAGCAGTACTTC,CASSHALAGDTYEQYF,TRBJ2-7,TRBD2,once,16,TRBV4-3